These 9 T cell receptor beta chains were all obtained from the same sample, sequenced in a study of identical twins' blood T cells. Using its own MiXCR run on the 5' RACE reads, TCRdb lists one record per CDR3 protein. The repertoire consists of hundreds of thousands of distinct CDR3 sequences, with roughly 31% occurring once and the leading ten covering 5.5% to 7%. Sample: PBMCs. These TCRs come from a woman between 18 and 55 years old in good health.

This clonotype was counted a few times. The chain carries TRBV7-9 and TRBJ1-2; no reliable D call. The V gene's germline CDR1 is SEHNR and CDR2 FQNEAQ (reference sequence). The CDR3 is made up of 12 amino acids. V gave up 7 bases and J gave up 1 base, with 7 bases separating them. CDR3 residues: CASNEGNYGYTF. The CDR3 bases are TGTGCCAGCAACGAGGGTAACTATGGCTACACCTTC. The variable domain in full, completed from reference TRBV7-9 and TRBJ1-2, reads DTGVSQNPRHKITKRGQNVTFRCDPISEHNRLYWYRQTLGQGPEFLTYFQNEAQLEKSRLLSDRFSAERPKGSFSTLEIQRTEQGDSAMYLCASNEGNYGYTFGSGTRLTVV.

CDR3: CSARDRRGTHYGYTF. The CDR3 coding sequence is TGCAGTGCTAGAGATCGGAGGGGGACTCACTATGGCTACACCTTC. The rearrangement uses TRBV20-1 and TRBJ1-2, with D possibly matching TRBD1 (6 bases). The germline CDR1 and CDR2 sequences are DFQATT and SNEGSKA (reference sequence). The V and J ends lost 0 bases and 3 bases respectively, with 14 bases between them. The CDR3 totals 15 residues.

This clonotype was found many times. The J gene is TRBJ2-1, the V gene TRBV9; D is uncertain. The length of the CDR3 is 14 residues. Trimming took 0 bases from V and 7 from J, leaving 11 bases between them. Germline V lookup: CDR1 SGDLS, CDR2 YYNGEE. CDR3 region: CASSVDPSSNEQFF. The CDR3, as DNA: TGTGCCAGCAGCGTAGATCCGAGCTCTAATGAGCAGTTCTTC. The entire variable domain, with the rest obtained from reference TRBV9 and TRBJ2-1, is as follows: DSGVTQTPKHLITATGQRVTLRCSPRSGDLSVYWYQQSLDQGLQFLIQYYNGEERAKGNILERFSAQQFPDLHSELNLSSLELGDSALYFCASSVDPSSNEQFFGPGTRLTVL.

Only a few counts were recorded for this clonotype. The chain employs TRBV6-5 and TRBJ2-3, with D maybe TRBD1 (5 bases). The CDR3 runs 14 residues. Germline loops: CDR1 MNHEY, CDR2 SVGAGI. Deletions cut 2 bases from V and 6 bases from J, with 12 bases between. The CDR3 reads CASSYGASKDTQYF. The DNA for the CDR3 is TGTGCCAGCAGTTACGGGGCCTCTAAGGATACGCAGTATTTT.

In the case of this clonotype: No conserved phenylalanine or tryptophan is present at the end of the CDR3, so a read error is the likely explanation. The chain has TRBV6-1 and TRBJ1-5; D is undetermined. Trimming stripped 4 bases from V and 7 bases from J, with 14 bases between. The CDR3 has 14 residues. CDR1 and CDR2 from the germline V gene are MNHNS and SASEGT. The CDR3 nucleotides read TGTGCCAGCAGTGGTGGGAGGGTTGGCCAGCCCCAGCATTCT. It translates to CASSGGRVGQPQHS.

The table lists this clonotype with many counts. The rearrangement joins TRBV11-3 to TRBJ2-7; unclear D gene. The CDR3 sequence is 11 residues long. With 1 base removed from V and 12 bases from J, the gap between germline ends came to 10 bases. The germline CDR1 and CDR2 sequences are SGHNT and YENEEA. The DNA for the CDR3 is TGTGCCAGCAGCTTAGGGGAACGCCGGTACTTC. Translated, it gives CASSLGERRYF. Full variable domain (remainder filled in from reference TRBV11-3 and TRBJ2-7): EAGVVQSPRYKIIEKKQPVAFWCNPISGHNTLYWYLQNLGQGPELLIRYENEEAVDDSQLPKDRFSAERLKGVDSTLKIQPAELGDSAVYLCASSLGERRYFGPGTRLTVT.

This clonotype was counted a few times. The genes are TRBV29-1 and TRBJ1-2, with a possible D match to TRBD1 (6 bases). Between the trimmed V and J ends, which lost 2 bases and 4 bases, there was a span of 8 bases. The CDR3 length is 12 residues. Germline assignment: CDR1 SQVTM and CDR2 ANQGSEA. CDR3 nucleotide sequence: TGCAGCGTTGAATCCAGGGGCTATGGCTACACCTTC. The encoded protein is CSVESRGYGYTF. Filled out from reference TRBV29-1 and TRBJ1-2, the complete variable domain reads SAVISQKPSRDICQRGTSLTIQCQVDSQVTMMFWYRQQPGQSLTLIATANQGSEATYESGFVIDKFPISRPNLTFSTLTVSNMSPEDSSIYLCSVESRGYGYTFGSGTRLTVV.

The chain uses TRBV29-1 and TRBJ2-5, with 7 bases matching TRBD2. This CDR3 spans 17 amino acids. From germline, CDR1 is SQVTM and CDR2 ANQGSEA. Trimming cost V 3 bases and J 3 bases; bases outside gene matches: 16. CDR3 residues: CSVEPGLPWAQEETQYF. CDR3 sequence (DNA): TGCAGCGTTGAGCCGGGACTACCGTGGGCCCAAGAAGAGACCCAGTACTTC.

This clonotype was counted a few times. V is TRBV10-2 and J is TRBJ1-5; D gene ambiguous. The ends were cut back, 1 base at V and 3 bases at J, with 1 base in the middle. Germline assignment: CDR1 WSHSY and CDR2 SAAADI. The CDR3 totals 12 residues. CDR3 sequence: CASSEYNQPQHF. CDR3 sequence (DNA): TGCGCCAGCAGTGAGTACAATCAGCCCCAGCATTTT.